The rows below give T cell receptor beta chains drawn from one sample of a study of T cells after yellow fever vaccination. TCRdb reprocessed the 5' RACE reads via MiXCR and lists one record per CDR3 protein. The table lists 450,000 to 550,000 distinct CDR3 sequences, 21% of them singletons. This sample comprised PBMCs, obtained roughly 20 days after the first yellow fever vaccination. These receptors were taken from a man between 18 and 35 years old who received the YFV17D yellow fever vaccine. The CDR3 runs from the conserved cysteine through the conserved F or W. A D gene is named only where the DNA matches it firmly. Some rows mark clone size as missing; the rest say once, few, many or name a class of expanded clone.

few	TRBV6-1	TRBJ2-2	14	NA	TGTGCCAGCGGGACGGGACAGAACACCGGGGAGCTGTTTTTT	CASGTGQNTGELFF
NA	TRBV6-1	TRBJ2-6	17	TRBD1	TGTGCCAGCAGCCCCGGGACAGGGATCTCTGGGGCCAACGTCCTGACTTTC	CASSPGTGISGANVLTF
few	TRBV30	TRBJ2-3	16	NA	TGTGCCTGGTGCCCCTCCTGGGCGGAGAGCACAGATACGCAGTATTTT	CAWCPSWAESTDTQYF
NA	TRBV6-2/TRBV6-3	TRBJ1-5	14	NA	TGTGCCAGCAGTTACTGGGGGTTGTCTCAGCCCCAGCATTTT	CASSYWGLSQPQHF
few	TRBV7-8	TRBJ2-1	16	TRBD1	TGTGCCAGCAGCTTAGTGGGACAGGGGATCTACAATGAGCAGTTCTTC	CASSLVGQGIYNEQFF
NA	TRBV19	TRBJ1-5	19	TRBD1	TGTGCCAGTAGTGCCCGGACAGGGGCCAATTACCTTAGCAATCAGCCCCAGCATTTT	CASSARTGANYLSNQPQHF
few	TRBV20-1	TRBJ1-5	15	NA	TGCAGTGCTAGTTCTCGCGGAGGCAGCAATCAGCCCCAGCATTTT	CSASSRGGSNQPQHF
NA	TRBV5-1	TRBJ2-7	15	NA	TGCGCCAGCAGTCCCGGAGAGCGGAGCTCCTACGAGCAGTACTTC	CASSPGERSSYEQYF
few	TRBV24-1	TRBJ1-2	13	NA	TGTGCCACCAGTGAAGGAGACATCTATGGCTACACCTTC	CATSEGDIYGYTF
NA	TRBV24-1	TRBJ2-2	16	TRBD2	TGTGCCACCAGTCCCGGGACTAGCGGTAACACCGGGGAGCTGTTTTTT	CATSPGTSGNTGELFF
NA	TRBV20-1	TRBJ2-3	15	TRBD2	TGCAGTGCTAGAGGTCCTAGCGGGGCCACAGATACGCAGTATTTT	CSARGPSGATDTQYF
NA	TRBV2	TRBJ2-5	13	NA	TGTGCCAGCAGTGAAGTGGGAGCGGAGACCCAGTACTTC	CASSEVGAETQYF
many	TRBV5-1	TRBJ1-1	14	NA	TGCGCCAGCAGCCCCCAGGGCGAGGACACTGAAGCTTTCTTT	CASSPQGEDTEAFF
many	TRBV5-1	TRBJ1-1	16	NA	TGCGCCAGCAGCTTGGCCAGGAACAGGGTAGACACTGAAGCTTTCTTT	CASSLARNRVDTEAFF
NA	TRBV3-1	TRBJ2-1	13	NA	TGTGCCAGCAGCCCAATGGGATACAATGAGCAGTTCTTC	CASSPMGYNEQFF
NA	TRBV27	TRBJ2-3	16	TRBD2	TGTGCCAGCAGTTTGACTAGCGGGGGGGCCTCGGATACGCAGTATTTT	CASSLTSGGASDTQYF
few	TRBV27	TRBJ2-1	14	TRBD2	TGTGCCAGCAGAACGGGACTAGCTCTGAATGAGCAGTTCTTC	CASRTGLALNEQFF
few	TRBV4-2	TRBJ2-5	14	NA	TGTGCCAGCAGCCACCCCGACAGGCAAGAGACCCAGTACTTC	CASSHPDRQETQYF
few	TRBV11-2	TRBJ2-5	14	NA	TGTGCCAGCAGCTTCGGGGTGGCAGGAGAGACCCAGTACTTC	CASSFGVAGETQYF
NA	TRBV18	TRBJ1-1	14	NA	TGTGCCAGCTCACCGCCGGGCCCGAACACTGAAGCTTTCTTT	CASSPPGPNTEAFF
NA	TRBV4-1	TRBJ1-1	17	TRBD1	TGCGCCAGCAGCCAAGATCGATACAGGGGAGGGAATACTGAAGCTTTCTTT	CASSQDRYRGGNTEAFF
NA	TRBV7-9	TRBJ1-1	13	NA	TGTGCCAGCAGCGAATCCGGCCAGGGCGAAGCTTTCTTT	CASSESGQGEAFF
few	TRBV7-2	TRBJ2-7	15	NA	TGTGCCAGCAGCTTAAGCGACAGGACATCCTACGAGCAGTACTTC	CASSLSDRTSYEQYF
many	TRBV7-2	TRBJ2-7	15	NA	TGTGCCAGCAGCTCACCAGGGACTGGGTCCTACGAGCAGTACTTC	CASSSPGTGSYEQYF